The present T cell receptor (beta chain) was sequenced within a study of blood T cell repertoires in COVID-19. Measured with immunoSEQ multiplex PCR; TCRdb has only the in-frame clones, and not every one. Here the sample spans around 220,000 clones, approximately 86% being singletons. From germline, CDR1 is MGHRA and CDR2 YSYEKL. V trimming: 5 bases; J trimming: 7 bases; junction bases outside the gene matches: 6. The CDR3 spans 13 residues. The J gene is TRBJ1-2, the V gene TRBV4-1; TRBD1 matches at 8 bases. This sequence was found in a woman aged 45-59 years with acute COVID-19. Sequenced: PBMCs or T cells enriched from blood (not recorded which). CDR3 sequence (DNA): TGCGCCAGCAGCTCGACAGGGGTCCGTGGCTACACCTTC. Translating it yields CASSSTGVRGYTF.